This T cell receptor beta chain was profiled in a study of T cells expressing NK-cell markers. Study summary: Researchers got TCR beta repertoires out of sorted CD3+CD56+NKG2C+, CD3+CD56+NKG2C- and CD3+CD56-NKG2C+ T cells. Among the eight sequenced donors, seven tested HCMV-seropositive and one tested seronegative.

Broader study findings: More than 5 donors carried dominant NKG2C+ clonotypes that made up about 1.0-7.0% of their CD8+ T cells.

The CDR3 length is 11 residues. CDR1 DFQATT and CDR2 SNEGSKA come from the germline V gene (reference sequence). The authors made TCR beta cDNA libraries by 5'RACE template switching. This switching added a universal primer site and UMIs. TCRdb re-called the 5' RACE reads and shows each CDR3 protein once, DNA omitted. This table holds fewer than 400,000 distinct CDR3 sequences. As concerns this clonotype: The antigen is not known.

The receptor was derived from a man aged 18-75 years in good health. The chain combines TRBV20-1 with TRBJ2-7. Specimen: blood T cells: a sorted CD56 or NKG2C T cell subset, CD4+ or CD8+ T cells, or bulk PBMC T cells (not recorded which). The CDR3 spells CSAPVVVEQYF.